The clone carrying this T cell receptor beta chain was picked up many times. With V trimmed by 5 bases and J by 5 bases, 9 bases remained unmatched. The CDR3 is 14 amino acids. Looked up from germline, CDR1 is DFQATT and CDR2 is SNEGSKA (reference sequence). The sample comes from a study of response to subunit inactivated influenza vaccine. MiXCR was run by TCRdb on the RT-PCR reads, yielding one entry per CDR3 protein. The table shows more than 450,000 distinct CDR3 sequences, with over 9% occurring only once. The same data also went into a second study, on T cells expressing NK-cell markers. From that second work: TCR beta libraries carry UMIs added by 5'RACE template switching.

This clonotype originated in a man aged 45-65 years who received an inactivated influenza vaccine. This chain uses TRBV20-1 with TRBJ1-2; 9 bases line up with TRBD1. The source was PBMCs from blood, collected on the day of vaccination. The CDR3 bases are TGCAGTGCTGGGGGCCGGGGGACAGGGTATGGCTACACCTTC. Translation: CSAGGRGTGYGYTF.